In this sample, the clone carrying this T cell receptor beta chain turned up a few times. The antigen is not known. The data originate from a study of a mutant IDH1 vaccine in newly diagnosed glioma. Study overall: Receipt of radiotherapy, temozolomide, or both preceded the study, and most received both.

Germline CDR1 is SGHTA and CDR2 is FQGNSA. The CDR3 has 15 amino acids. Deletions cut 5 bases from V and 2 bases from J, with 13 bases between. TCRdb's table, derived via immunoSEQ multiplex PCR, lists solely in-frame clones and lacks some. The sample contains tens of thousands of clones, under 90% of which appear only once. Time point given: baseline, week 1 (first vaccination visit). Treatment indicated: pre-vaccination baseline after standard-of-care therapy. Study-wide points: Pseudoprogression apparently tracked independently of changes in top peripheral T cell clonotypes.

This material consisted of PBMCs, taken from a glioma patient treated with radiotherapy, temozolomide or both. The TCR was taken from a woman in her forties or fifties with glioma. The V and J genes are TRBV7-2 and TRBJ1-5, with D possibly TRBD1 on 6 matching bases. CDR3 amino acids: CASSPTRGGNQPQHF. CDR3 sequence (DNA): TGTGCCAGCAGCCCTACCAGGGGAGGCAATCAGCCCCAGCATTTT.